These T cell receptor beta chains were read from a single sample in a study of blood T cell repertoires in COVID-19. Sequencing was performed with immunoSEQ multiplex PCR; in TCRdb, only in-frame clones are kept and a portion is missing. The sample includes roughly 240,000 clones, 65% to 90% of them seen just once. What was sequenced was PBMCs or T cells enriched from blood (not recorded which). These TCRs come from a woman between 50 and 59 years old with acute COVID-19. CDR3s include the opening cysteine and the closing phenylalanine or tryptophan. Fields, in order: D gene, V gene, J gene, CDR3 protein, CDR3 DNA. D genes are given only for firm matches.

d_call: .; v_call: TRBV6-1; j_call: TRBJ1-4; cdr3_aa: CASSEHRTANEKLFF; cdr3_nt: TGTGCCAGCAGTGAACATCGGACAGCAAATGAAAAACTGTTTTTT
d_call: TRBD1; v_call: TRBV2; j_call: TRBJ1-2; cdr3_aa: CASSRDRTNYGYTF; cdr3_nt: TGTGCCAGCTCCCGGGACAGGACTAACTATGGCTACACCTTC
d_call: TRBD2; v_call: TRBV5-4; j_call: TRBJ2-7; cdr3_aa: CASSQAGGPQHEQYF; cdr3_nt: TGTGCCAGCAGTCAAGCGGGGGGGCCTCAGCACGAGCAGTACTTC
d_call: .; v_call: TRBV4-3; j_call: TRBJ2-3; cdr3_aa: CASSQVVITDTQYF; cdr3_nt: TGCGCCAGCAGCCAAGTTGTCATCACAGATACGCAGTATTTT
d_call: TRBD1; v_call: TRBV6-5; j_call: TRBJ1-2; cdr3_aa: CASRKVGQNYGYTF; cdr3_nt: TGTGCCAGCAGGAAAGTGGGACAGAACTATGGCTACACCTTC
d_call: .; v_call: TRBV9; j_call: TRBJ1-6; cdr3_aa: CASSVRDSSSYNSPLHF; cdr3_nt: TGTGCCAGCAGCGTAAGGGACTCCAGCTCCTATAATTCACCCCTCCACTTT
d_call: .; v_call: TRBV6-5; j_call: TRBJ1-2; cdr3_aa: CASSQTQNYGYTF; cdr3_nt: TGTGCCAGCAGCCAGACACAGAACTATGGCTACACCTTC
d_call: TRBD1; v_call: TRBV6-5; j_call: TRBJ2-7; cdr3_aa: CASSRDRGWDEQYF; cdr3_nt: TGTGCCAGCAGTCGGGACAGGGGATGGGACGAGCAGTACTTC
d_call: .; v_call: TRBV11-2; j_call: TRBJ1-6; cdr3_aa: CASSLKGLSSYNSPLHF; cdr3_nt: TGTGCCAGCAGCTTAAAGGGGCTGAGCTCCTATAATTCACCCCTCCACTTT
d_call: .; v_call: TRBV3-1/TRBV3-2; j_call: TRBJ1-3; cdr3_aa: CASSQAPGGIRSGNTIYF; cdr3_nt: TGTGCCAGCAGCCAAGCCCCAGGTGGTATTCGCTCTGGAAACACCATATATTTT
d_call: .; v_call: TRBV7-9; j_call: TRBJ2-3; cdr3_aa: CASSLGRGIITDTQYF; cdr3_nt: TGTGCCAGCAGCTTGGGCAGGGGAATTATAACAGATACGCAGTATTTT
d_call: .; v_call: TRBV25-1; j_call: TRBJ2-1; cdr3_aa: CASSESPPSGALYNEQFF; cdr3_nt: TGTGCCAGCAGTGAATCTCCTCCGAGTGGGGCCCTATACAATGAGCAGTTCTTC
d_call: .; v_call: TRBV14; j_call: TRBJ2-7; cdr3_aa: CASSQGYSRRGYEQYF; cdr3_nt: TGTGCCAGCAGCCAAGGTTACTCCCGGAGGGGCTACGAGCAGTACTTC
d_call: .; v_call: TRBV6-5; j_call: TRBJ2-6; cdr3_aa: CASKTGNSGANVLTF; cdr3_nt: TGTGCCAGCAAGACAGGTAACTCTGGGGCCAACGTCCTGACTTTC
d_call: .; v_call: TRBV3-1/TRBV3-2; j_call: TRBJ1-1; cdr3_aa: CASSQGTLNTEAFF; cdr3_nt: TGTGCCAGCAGCCAAGGGACACTGAACACTGAAGCTTTCTTT
d_call: TRBD1; v_call: TRBV3-1/TRBV3-2; j_call: TRBJ1-5; cdr3_aa: CASSRQGGNQPQHF; cdr3_nt: TGTGCCAGCAGCCGACAGGGGGGCAATCAGCCCCAGCATTTT
d_call: .; v_call: TRBV7-2; j_call: TRBJ2-5; cdr3_aa: CASSLDRDFQETQYF; cdr3_nt: TGTGCCAGCAGCCTTGACAGGGACTTCCAAGAGACCCAGTACTTC
d_call: .; v_call: TRBV9; j_call: TRBJ1-1; cdr3_aa: CASSVEAGAGTEAFF; cdr3_nt: TGTGCCAGCAGCGTAGAGGCGGGGGCTGGCACTGAAGCTTTCTTT